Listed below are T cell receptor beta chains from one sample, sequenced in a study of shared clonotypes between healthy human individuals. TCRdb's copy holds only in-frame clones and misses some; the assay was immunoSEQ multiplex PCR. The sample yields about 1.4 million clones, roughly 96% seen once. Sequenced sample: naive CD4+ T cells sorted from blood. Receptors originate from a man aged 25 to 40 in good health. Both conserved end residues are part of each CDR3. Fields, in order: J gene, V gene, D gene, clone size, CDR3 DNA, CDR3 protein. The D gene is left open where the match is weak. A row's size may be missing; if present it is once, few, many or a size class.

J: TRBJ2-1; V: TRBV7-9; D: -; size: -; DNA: TGTGCCACCCGGGCGGGCGGGATAGGCTACAATGAGCAGTTCTTC; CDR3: CATRAGGIGYNEQFF
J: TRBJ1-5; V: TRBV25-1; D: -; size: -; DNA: TGTGCCAGCAGTGCTTTAGGGGGCAATCAGCCCCAGCATTTT; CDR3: CASSALGGNQPQHF
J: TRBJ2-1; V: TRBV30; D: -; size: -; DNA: TGTGCCTGGAGTGGTAGGACCTACTTATACAATGAGCAGTTCTTC; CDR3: CAWSGRTYLYNEQFF
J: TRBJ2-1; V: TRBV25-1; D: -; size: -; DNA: TGTGCCAGCAGTGAACGGGGTAGCGCCTACAATGAGCAGTTCTTC; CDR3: CASSERGSAYNEQFF
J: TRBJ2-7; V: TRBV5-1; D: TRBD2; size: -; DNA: TGCGCCAGCAGCTTGGAGGCGGGAGTGGGCTCCTACGAGCAGTACTTC; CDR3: CASSLEAGVGSYEQYF
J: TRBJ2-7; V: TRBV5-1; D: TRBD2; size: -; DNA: TGCGCCAGCAGCAAGGCGGGAGGGGGCTACGAGCAGTACTTC; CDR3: CASSKAGGGYEQYF
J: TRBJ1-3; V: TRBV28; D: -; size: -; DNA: TGTGCCAGCAGTTTTTTCTTAGGGGTATCAACGACGGAAGGAAACACCATATATTTT; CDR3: CASSFFLGVSTTEGNTIYF
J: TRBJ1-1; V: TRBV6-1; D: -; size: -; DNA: TGTGCCAGCAGTGGGGCCCTTTTGGTTGCGTTT; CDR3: CASSGALLVAF
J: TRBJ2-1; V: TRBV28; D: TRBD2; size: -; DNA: TGTGCCAGCCGAACTAGCGGGCGGGACAATGAGCAGTTCTTC; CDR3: CASRTSGRDNEQFF
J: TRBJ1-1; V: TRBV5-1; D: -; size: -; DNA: TGCGCCAGCAGCTTGCCCTGGGCAGGGACCATGAACACTGAAGCTTTCTTT; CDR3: CASSLPWAGTMNTEAFF
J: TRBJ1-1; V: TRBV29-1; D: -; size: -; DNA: TGCAGCGTTGAAGGCTTCCCTCCGATGAACACTGAAGCTTTCTTT; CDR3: CSVEGFPPMNTEAFF
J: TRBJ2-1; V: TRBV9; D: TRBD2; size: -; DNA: TGTGCCAGCAGCGCGGGACTAGCGGAGTACAATGAGCAGTTCTTC; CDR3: CASSAGLAEYNEQFF
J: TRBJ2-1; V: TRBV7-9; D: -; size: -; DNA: TGTGCCAGCAGCACCGAGGCGGGCTCCTACAATGAGCAGTTCTTC; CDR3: CASSTEAGSYNEQFF
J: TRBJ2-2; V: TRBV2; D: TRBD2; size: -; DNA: TGTGCCAGCAGGCCGGGACTAGCGGGAGGGAACACCGGGGAGCTGTTTTTT; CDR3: CASRPGLAGGNTGELFF
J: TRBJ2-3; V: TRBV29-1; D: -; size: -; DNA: TGCAGCGTTCTTGTGGGTCCAGATACGCAGTATTTT; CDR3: CSVLVGPDTQYF
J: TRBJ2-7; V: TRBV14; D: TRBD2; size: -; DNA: TGTGCCAGCAGCCCTGCGGGGGACTACGAGCAGTACTTC; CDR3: CASSPAGDYEQYF
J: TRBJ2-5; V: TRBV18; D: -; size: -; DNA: TGTGCCAGCTCACCGCCAGGGGGGGGCCAAGAGACCCAGTACTTC; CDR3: CASSPPGGGQETQYF
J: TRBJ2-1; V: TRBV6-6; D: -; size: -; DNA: TGTGCCAGCAGCCCGTCCCCCTGGACTATTTACAATGAGCAGTTCTTC; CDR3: CASSPSPWTIYNEQFF
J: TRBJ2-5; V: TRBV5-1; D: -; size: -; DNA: TGCGCCAGCAGAAAAACCGGGAGCCGGCAAGAGACCCAGTACTTC; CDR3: CASRKTGSRQETQYF
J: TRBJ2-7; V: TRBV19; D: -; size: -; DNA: TGTGCCAGTAGTCTTTCCCCCCGGAACTACGAGCAGTACTTC; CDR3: CASSLSPRNYEQYF
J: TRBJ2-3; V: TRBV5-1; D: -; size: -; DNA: TGCGCCAGCAGCCGGGCAGGGTCGGATACGCAGTATTTT; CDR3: CASSRAGSDTQYF
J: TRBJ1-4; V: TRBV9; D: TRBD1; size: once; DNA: TGTGCCAGCAGCGTTGGATTGACCGGCCTGGGACAGCATAATGAAAAACTGTTTTTT; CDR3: CASSVGLTGLGQHNEKLFF
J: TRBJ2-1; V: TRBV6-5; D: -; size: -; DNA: TGTGCCAGCAGTTACTCCGTTACTAACAATGAGCAGTTCTTC; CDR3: CASSYSVTNNEQFF
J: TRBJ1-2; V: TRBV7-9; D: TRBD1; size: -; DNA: TGTGCCAGCAGCGAAGAATGGGGACAGACCTATGGCTACACCTTC; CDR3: CASSEEWGQTYGYTF
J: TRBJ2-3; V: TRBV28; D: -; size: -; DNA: TGTGCCAGCAGTTTATGGCCGTTCACAGATACGCAGTATTTT; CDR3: CASSLWPFTDTQYF
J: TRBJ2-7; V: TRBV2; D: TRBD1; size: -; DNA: TGTGCCAGCAGTAGAGGGGGCGGATACTACGAGCAGTACTTC; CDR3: CASSRGGGYYEQYF
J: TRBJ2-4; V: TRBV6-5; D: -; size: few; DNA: TGTGCCAGCAGTCGGGCTGGACAAGCAAACATTCAGTACTTC; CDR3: CASSRAGQANIQYF
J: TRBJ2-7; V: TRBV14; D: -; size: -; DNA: TGTGCCAGCAGCCCTTTCTCGGGGGACTCCTACGAGCAGTACTTC; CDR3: CASSPFSGDSYEQYF